The 20 T cell receptor beta chains below come from one sample, sequenced in a study of T-cell reconstitution after alpha-beta-depleted transplantation in children. This sample's TCRbeta library carried unique molecular identifier barcodes. One entry per CDR3 protein results from TCRdb running MiXCR on the PCR reads. The sample shows hundreds of thousands of distinct CDR3 sequences, about 15% of them seen only once. Material: PBMCs, mostly from graft donor cells, obtained 360 days after TCRalphabeta/CD19-depleted stem cell transplant. These receptors were obtained from a male patient younger than 18 who had a stem cell transplant for acute lymphoblastic leukemia, so the T cells may come from the graft donor.

The chain recombines TRBV30 with TRBJ2-7; D is ambiguous. Trimming cost V 3 bases and J 9 bases, with 12 bases left between them. CDR3 size: 11 residues. Germline-derived CDR1 and CDR2 are GTSNPN and SVGIG (reference sequence). CDR3 protein: CAWSTESVQYF. In DNA, the CDR3 is TGTGCCTGGAGCACTGAGTCCGTGCAGTACTTC.

This clonotype was picked up many times. The CDR3 coding sequence is TGTGCCAGCAGTTTTTCAGACGACTACGAGCAGTACTTC. Its protein product is CASSFSDDYEQYF. This chain uses TRBV27 with TRBJ2-7; D is undetermined. Trimming took off 3 bases at V and 3 bases at J, with 9 bases between the two ends. CDR1 and CDR2 from the germline V gene are MNHEY and SMNVEV (reference sequence). The CDR3 sequence is 13 residues long.

This clonotype showed up many times. This sequence joins TRBV20-1 and TRBJ2-1; D call uncertain. Germline CDR1 and CDR2: DFQATT and SNEGSKA (reference sequence). V lost 5 bases and J lost 3, with 14 bases in between. There are 14 residues in the CDR3. The CDR3, as DNA: TGCAGTGCTTCCCATCACAGTGGCTACAATGAGCAGTTCTTC. Translation gives CSASHHSGYNEQFF.

The chain carries TRBV19 and TRBJ2-7; either TRBD1 or TRBD2 may fit D (5 bases each). V lost 4 bases and J 2 bases, leaving 6 bases between the germline ends. CDR1 and CDR2 from the germline V gene are LNHDA and SQIVND (reference sequence). This CDR3 spans 12 amino acids. The CDR3 nucleotides read TGTGCCAGTAGTACGGGACCCTACGAGCAGTACTTC. Translation gives CASSTGPYEQYF.

V is TRBV2 and J is TRBJ2-3; 9 nucleotides match TRBD2. CDR3 length: 15 residues. V was clipped by 5 bases and J by 1 base; unmatched bases: 4. Germline V gene sequence: CDR1 SNHLY, CDR2 FYNNEI. The CDR3 nucleotides read TGTGCCAGCAGTATAGCGGGAGCTCGCACAGATACGCAGTATTTT. It specifies CASSIAGARTDTQYF.

This clonotype appeared a single time. The CDR3 DNA reads as TGTGCCAGCAGCTTGGCCGACTGGACAGGGAATAAGATGAACACTGAAGCTTTCTTT. Translation: CASSLADWTGNKMNTEAFF. V is TRBV5-4 and J is TRBJ1-1; TRBD1 matches at 8 bases. Germline V CDR1 and CDR2: SGHNT, YYREEE (reference sequence). The V and J ends lost 0 bases and 0 bases, in that order; junction bases with no gene match: 13. This CDR3 region has 19 residues.

The count of this clonotype is one. This chain links TRBV5-6 with TRBJ2-6; no reliable D call. The germline V gene has CDR1 SGHDT and CDR2 YYEEEE. The germline V and J ends were trimmed by 6 bases and 2 bases, with 9 bases remaining between them. The CDR3 consists of 14 residues. The CDR3 bases are TGTGCCAGCATCCTTTTGACTGGGGCCAACGTCCTGACTTTC. It translates to CASILLTGANVLTF.

This clonotype came up a few times. CDR3 region: CSARGGQLAGDTGELFF. The CDR3 DNA reads as TGCAGTGCTAGAGGGGGACAACTAGCGGGAGACACCGGGGAGCTGTTTTTT. V gene TRBV20-1 combines with J gene TRBJ2-2, with TRBD2 identical over 11 bases. V shed 1 base and J 3 bases; nucleotides not matched to a gene: 7. CDR1 is DFQATT, CDR2 SNEGSKA, per germline (reference sequence). The CDR3 sequence is 17 residues long.

V usage is TRBV2 and J usage is TRBJ2-5; TRBD1 might be the D (5 bases). The CDR3 contains 13 residues. V lost 3 bases, J lost 4 bases, and 9 bases lay in between. Germline V gene sequence: CDR1 SNHLY, CDR2 FYNNEI. The DNA of the CDR3 is TGTGCCAGCAGTGAGGACACGGGAGAGACCCAGTACTTC. Protein: CASSEDTGETQYF.

This clonotype has ten or more counts. CDR3 coding DNA: TGTGCCAGCAGGCTGACAGGGTCAGAGACTGAAGCTTTCTTT. Translating it yields CASRLTGSETEAFF. V gene TRBV12-3 or TRBV12-4 combines with J gene TRBJ1-1; 7 bases agree with TRBD1. Trimming at V came to 6 bases and at J to 5 bases, leaving 9 bases not matched to a gene. The CDR3 sequence is 14 residues long.

This clonotype was seen a few times. The V gene is TRBV28, the J gene TRBJ2-7; 8 bases are shared with TRBD1. The germline V gene encodes CDR1 MDHEN and CDR2 SYDVKM. The trim removed 6 bases at V and 6 bases at J, leaving 10 bases unmatched. There are 14 residues in the CDR3. The CDR3 loop is CASSRWTGRSEQYF. CDR3 DNA sequence: TGTGCCAGCAGCCGCTGGACAGGGAGAAGCGAGCAGTACTTC.

This clonotype was counted at least ten times. J is TRBJ2-1 and V is TRBV7-6; TRBD1 matches 8 bases. The CDR3 totals 16 residues. The V segment lost 1 base and the J segment 4 bases; nucleotides outside the gene matches: 6. CDR1 SGHVS and CDR2 FNYEAQ come from the germline V gene. CDR3: CASSLVVDREYNEQFF. CDR3 sequence (DNA): TGTGCCAGCAGCTTAGTGGTGGACAGGGAGTACAATGAGCAGTTCTTC.

This clonotype has a count of ten or more. V gene TRBV29-1 combines with J gene TRBJ2-7; D might be TRBD1 (6 bases). The CDR3 length is 11 residues. The germline V and J ends were trimmed by 6 bases and 5 bases, with 11 bases remaining between them. Germline CDR1 is SQVTM and CDR2 is ANQGSEA. The CDR3 DNA follows: TGCAGCGTGTTACAGGGCCACGAGCAGTACTTC. It is translated as CSVLQGHEQYF.

This clonotype has just a few counts. The V call is TRBV5-1, the J call TRBJ2-3; 8 bases match TRBD2. The CDR3 runs 15 residues. Germline loops: CDR1 SGHRS, CDR2 YFSETQ. With 2 bases clipped from V and 4 bases from J, the junction kept 6 bases outside the gene matches. The CDR3 DNA reads TGCGCCAGCAGCTTCCAGCGGGAGTCATCAGATACGCAGTATTTT. It is translated as CASSFQRESSDTQYF.

J is TRBJ2-2 and V is TRBV14; D gene ambiguous. With 4 bases removed from V and 6 bases from J, the gap between germline ends came to 9 bases. Germline CDR1 and CDR2: SGHDN and FVKESK. CDR3 length: 13 residues. The CDR3 DNA reads as TGTGCCAGCAGCCGAGACTTTGCCGGGGAGCTGTTTTTT. Its translation: CASSRDFAGELFF.

The chain recombines TRBV29-1 with TRBJ2-7; D possibly matches TRBD1 or TRBD2 (5 bases each). Germline V gene sequence: CDR1 SQVTM, CDR2 ANQGSEA. Trimming removed 8 bases from V and 0 bases from J, with 20 bases in between. This CDR3 region has 15 residues. The CDR3 coding sequence is TGCAGCCCCGCCGGCTTGGGACGGAGCTCCTACGAGCAGTACTTC. This gives the protein CSPAGLGRSSYEQYF.

V and J are TRBV4-2 and TRBJ2-1; D call uncertain. Germline CDR1 reads LGHNA; CDR2 reads YNFKEQ. The length of the CDR3 is 13 residues. V was trimmed by 2 bases and J by 9 bases, leaving 11 bases between them. The CDR3 DNA sequence: TGTGCCAGCAGCCAAAATGAAGGTGGTGAGCAGTTCTTC. Translated, it gives CASSQNEGGEQFF.

This clonotype came up a few times. The V and J genes are TRBV27 and TRBJ1-2, with 8 bases matching TRBD1. V gave up 6 bases and J gave up 8 bases; unmatched junction bases: 11. The CDR3 runs 14 residues. Looked up from germline, CDR1 is MNHEY and CDR2 is SMNVEV (reference sequence). For the CDR3, the DNA is TGTGCCAGCAGGGCCATAGACAGGGGAGACGGCTACACCTTC. The encoded protein is CASRAIDRGDGYTF.

This clonotype has just a few counts. The gene calls are TRBV7-9 and TRBJ2-1; the match to TRBD2 covers 9 bases. The CDR3 consists of 16 residues. V was pared by 5 bases and J by 7 bases, with 12 bases of the junction left unmatched. Germline CDR1 and CDR2: SEHNR and FQNEAQ (reference sequence). The CDR3 loop reads CASSRIAGGTRNEQFF. The CDR3 nucleotides read TGTGCCAGCAGCCGTATTGCGGGAGGGACAAGGAATGAGCAGTTCTTC.

DNA of the CDR3: TGTGCCAGCAGTGGGGACAGATGGTCCTCCTACGAGCAGTACTTC. This codes for CASSGDRWSSYEQYF. The chain is built from TRBV6-1 and TRBJ2-7, with 7 bases aligning to TRBD1. J was trimmed by 0 bases and V by 4 bases; bases with no gene match: 6. This CDR3 has 15 residues. Germline V CDR1 and CDR2: MNHNS, SASEGT.